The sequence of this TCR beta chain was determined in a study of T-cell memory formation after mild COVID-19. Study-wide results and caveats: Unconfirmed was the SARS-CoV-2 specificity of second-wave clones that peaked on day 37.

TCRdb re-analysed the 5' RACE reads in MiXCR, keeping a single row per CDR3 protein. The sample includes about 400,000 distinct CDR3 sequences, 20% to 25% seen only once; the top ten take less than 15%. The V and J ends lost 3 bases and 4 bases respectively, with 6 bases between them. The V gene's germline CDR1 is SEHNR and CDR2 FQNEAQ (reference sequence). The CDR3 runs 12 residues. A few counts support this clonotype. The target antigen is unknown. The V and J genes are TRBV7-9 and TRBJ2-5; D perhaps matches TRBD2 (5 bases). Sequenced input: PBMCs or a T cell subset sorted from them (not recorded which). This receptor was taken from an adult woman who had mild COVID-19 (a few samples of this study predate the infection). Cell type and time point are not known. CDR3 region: CASSFGVETQYF. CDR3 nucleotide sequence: TGTGCCAGCAGCTTCGGGGTAGAGACCCAGTACTTC.